This TCR beta chain comes out of a study of blood T cells in healthy people across ages. V gave up 0 bases and J gave up 6 bases, with 12 bases separating them. The CDR3 sequence is 14 residues long. Germline CDR1 and CDR2: MNHEY and SMNVEV (reference sequence). A second PCR of roughly 7 to 11 cycles used a sample-barcoded 5' primer and a J-beta primer mix. TCRdb independently ran MiXCR on the 5' RACE reads; one entry per CDR3 protein. Of 780,000 or so distinct CDR3 sequences in the sample, about 55% were seen once. Only a few counts were recorded for this clonotype. What it binds is unknown. Overall study findings and caveats: Estimates of diversity drawn from one million T cells were considered underestimates. Donor CMV status was unknown, possibly confounding expanded clonotype changes. No conclusive comparison of naive versus antigen-experienced cells was possible with unsorted PBMCs. Age brought a roughly linear fall in TCR beta diversity measured per million T cells.

The V call is TRBV27, the J call TRBJ2-7; D might be TRBD1 (7 bases). The sequence derives from a man aged 80 or over in good health. Source material: blood. In DNA, the CDR3 is TGTGCCAGCAGTTTATCGGCAGGGGGAGGCGAGCAGTACTTC. This encodes CASSLSAGGGEQYF.